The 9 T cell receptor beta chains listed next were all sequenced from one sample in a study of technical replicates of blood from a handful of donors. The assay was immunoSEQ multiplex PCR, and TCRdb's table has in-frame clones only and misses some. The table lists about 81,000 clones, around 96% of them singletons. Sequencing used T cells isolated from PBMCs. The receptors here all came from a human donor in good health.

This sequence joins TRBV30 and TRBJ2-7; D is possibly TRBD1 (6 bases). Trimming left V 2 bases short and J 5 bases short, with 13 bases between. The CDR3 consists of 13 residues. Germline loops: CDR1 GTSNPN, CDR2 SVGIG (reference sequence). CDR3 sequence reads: CAWSYDRTHEQYF. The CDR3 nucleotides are TGTGCCTGGAGTTACGACAGGACCCACGAGCAGTACTTC.

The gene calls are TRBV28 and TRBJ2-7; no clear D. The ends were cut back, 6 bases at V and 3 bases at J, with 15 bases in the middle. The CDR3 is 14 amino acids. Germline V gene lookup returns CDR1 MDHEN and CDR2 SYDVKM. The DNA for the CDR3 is TGTGCCAGCAGCCGTGACTCGTCTTTCTACGAGCAGTACTTC. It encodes CASSRDSSFYEQYF.

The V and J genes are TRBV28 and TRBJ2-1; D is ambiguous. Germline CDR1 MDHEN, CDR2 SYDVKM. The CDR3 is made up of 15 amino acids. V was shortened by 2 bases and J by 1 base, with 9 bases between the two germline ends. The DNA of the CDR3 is TGTGCCAGCAGTTTAGACCAGGCGTCCTACAATGAGCAGTTCTTC. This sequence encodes CASSLDQASYNEQFF.

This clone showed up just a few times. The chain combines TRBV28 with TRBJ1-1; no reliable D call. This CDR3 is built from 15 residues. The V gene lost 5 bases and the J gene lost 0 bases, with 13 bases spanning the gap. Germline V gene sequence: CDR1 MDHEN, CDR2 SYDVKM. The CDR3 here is CASSPNLALNTEAFF. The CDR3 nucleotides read TGTGCCAGCAGTCCAAATTTAGCCTTGAACACTGAAGCTTTCTTT. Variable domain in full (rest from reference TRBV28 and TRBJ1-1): DVKVTQSSRYLVKRTGEKVFLECVQDMDHENMFWYRQDPGLGLRLIYFSYDVKMKEKGDIPEGYSVSREKKERFSLILESASTNQTSMYLCASSPNLALNTEAFFGQGTRLTVV.

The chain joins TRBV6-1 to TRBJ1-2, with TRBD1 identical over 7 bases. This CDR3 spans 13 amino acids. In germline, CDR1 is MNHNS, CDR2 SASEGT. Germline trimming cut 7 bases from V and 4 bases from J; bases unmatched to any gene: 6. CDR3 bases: TGTGCCAGCATATCGACAGGGACCTATGGCTACACCTTC. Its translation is CASISTGTYGYTF.

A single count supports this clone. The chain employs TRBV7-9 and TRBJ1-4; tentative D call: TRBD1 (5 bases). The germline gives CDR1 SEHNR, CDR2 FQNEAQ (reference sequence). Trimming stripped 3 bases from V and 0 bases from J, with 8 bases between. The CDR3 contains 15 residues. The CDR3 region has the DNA TGTGCCAGCAGCTTTGGGGCGCCAACTAATGAAAAACTGTTTTTT. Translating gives CASSFGAPTNEKLFF.

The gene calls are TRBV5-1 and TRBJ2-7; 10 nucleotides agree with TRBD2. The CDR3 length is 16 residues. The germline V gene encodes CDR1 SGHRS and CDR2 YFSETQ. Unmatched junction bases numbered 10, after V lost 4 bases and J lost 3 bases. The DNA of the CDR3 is TGCGCCAGCAGCACTGCGAGCGGGAGGGCAGGCTACGAGCAGTACTTC. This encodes CASSTASGRAGYEQYF.

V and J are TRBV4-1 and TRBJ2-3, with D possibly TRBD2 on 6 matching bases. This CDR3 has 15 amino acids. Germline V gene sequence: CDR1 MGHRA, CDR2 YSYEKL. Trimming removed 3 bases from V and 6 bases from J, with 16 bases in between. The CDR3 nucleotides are TGCGCCAGCAGCCAGGGAGGCGACGGCTGGGATACGCAGTATTTT. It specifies CASSQGGDGWDTQYF.

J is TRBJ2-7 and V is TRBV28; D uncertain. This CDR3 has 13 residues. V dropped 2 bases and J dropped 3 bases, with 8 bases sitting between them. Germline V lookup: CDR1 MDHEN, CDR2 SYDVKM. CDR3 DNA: TGTGCCAGCAGTTTAGACACAGACTACGAGCAGTACTTC. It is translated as CASSLDTDYEQYF. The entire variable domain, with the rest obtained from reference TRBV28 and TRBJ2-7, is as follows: DVKVTQSSRYLVKRTGEKVFLECVQDMDHENMFWYRQDPGLGLRLIYFSYDVKMKEKGDIPEGYSVSREKKERFSLILESASTNQTSMYLCASSLDTDYEQYFGPGTRLTVT.